A single sample gave rise to the 22 T cell receptor beta chains below, sequenced in a study of neoadjuvant anti-PD-1 for oral cavity cancer. Time point defined: after neoadjuvant nivolumab, at surgical resection. TCRdb's copy holds only in-frame clones and misses some; the assay was immunoSEQ multiplex PCR. The sample lists 73,000 or so clones, 85% seen once, with 3% to 3.5% in the top ten. Sequences were derived from PBMCs, sampled after nivolumab (anti-PD-1) treatment. All receptors come from a person between 40 and 80 years old with oral cavity squamous cell carcinoma.

V and J are TRBV5-1 and TRBJ1-1; 8 positions agree with TRBD1. Trimming at V came to 2 bases and at J to 8 bases, leaving 14 bases not matched to a gene. The CDR3 has 16 amino acids. CDR1 and CDR2 (germline): SGHRS, YFSETQ. The CDR3 loop is CASSFLLQDRVKEAFF. The CDR3 DNA reads as TGCGCCAGCAGCTTTCTTTTACAGGACAGGGTGAAAGAAGCTTTCTTT.

This clone occurred once. The chain couples TRBV19 to TRBJ1-5, with D possibly TRBD1 on 5 matching bases. This CDR3 is 15 amino acids long. Germline V gene data show CDR1 as LNHDA and CDR2 as SQIVND (reference sequence). V lost 7 bases and J 5 bases, leaving 18 bases between the germline ends. The CDR3 loop is CASTGRGMVDQPQHF. The CDR3 coding sequence is TGTGCCAGTACGGGAAGGGGTATGGTGGATCAGCCCCAGCATTTT.

CDR3 DNA: TGTGCCAGTAGTATAGTCGGCGAACGGGGTGAAGCTTTCTTT. Amino acid sequence: CASSIVGERGEAFF. The V call is TRBV19, the J call TRBJ1-1; D is unresolved. The CDR3 loop spans 14 amino acids. Germline CDR1 reads LNHDA; CDR2 reads SQIVND (reference sequence). V was shortened by 1 base and J by 7 bases, with 13 bases between the two germline ends.

The rearrangement joins TRBV29-1 to TRBJ1-2; D ambiguous. V lost 1 base and J lost 4, with 13 bases in between. CDR1 and CDR2 from the germline V gene are SQVTM and ANQGSEA. The CDR3 extends over 14 amino acids. DNA for the CDR3: TGCAGCGTTGAAGTGGGAGACCCCAGCTATGGCTACACCTTC. Its protein product is CSVEVGDPSYGYTF.

The chain employs TRBV29-1 and TRBJ1-1; no reliable D call. The CDR3 runs 11 residues. V was shortened by 4 bases and J by 4 bases, with 7 bases between the two germline ends. CDR1 and CDR2 (germline): SQVTM, ANQGSEA. This CDR3 reads CSVALGTEAFF. In DNA, the CDR3 is TGCAGCGTTGCTCTTGGCACTGAAGCTTTCTTT. The whole variable domain, filled in from reference TRBV29-1 and TRBJ1-1, reads SAVISQKPSRDICQRGTSLTIQCQVDSQVTMMFWYRQQPGQSLTLIATANQGSEATYESGFVIDKFPISRPNLTFSTLTVSNMSPEDSSIYLCSVALGTEAFFGQGTRLTVV.

This clone turned up a few times. V is TRBV10-1 and J is TRBJ2-1, with D perhaps TRBD1 or TRBD2 (5 bases each). From germline, CDR1 is WNHNN and CDR2 SYGVQD (reference sequence). Trimming removed 2 bases from V and 3 bases from J, with 11 bases in between. The CDR3 length is 15 residues. CDR3 residues: CASSEVGESYNEQFF. The CDR3 coding sequence is TGCGCCAGCAGTGAGGTGGGGGAAAGCTACAATGAGCAGTTCTTC.

The V and J genes are TRBV6-1 and TRBJ2-2; 14 positions agree with TRBD2. This CDR3 has 16 residues. Germline V gene lookup returns CDR1 MNHNS and CDR2 SASEGT. V lost 4 bases and J lost 5; bases outside the gene matches: 3. This CDR3 reads CASSGTSGRWTGELFF. In DNA, the CDR3 is TGTGCCAGCAGTGGGACTAGCGGGAGGTGGACCGGGGAGCTGTTTTTT.

The chain carries TRBV19 and TRBJ1-2; TRBD1 is a possible D gene (5 bases). The V and J ends lost 5 bases and 7 bases respectively, with 20 bases between them. In germline, CDR1 is LNHDA, CDR2 SQIVND (reference sequence). The CDR3 extends over 15 amino acids. The CDR3 sequence: CASSVPGTAISGYTF. In DNA, the CDR3 is TGTGCCAGTAGTGTCCCAGGGACGGCTATTTCTGGCTACACCTTC.

V gene TRBV2 combines with J gene TRBJ2-5; tentatively, D is TRBD2 (7 bases). V lost 6 bases and J lost 0, with 14 bases in between. The CDR3 consists of 15 residues. CDR1 and CDR2 (germline): SNHLY, FYNNEI. CDR3 bases: TGTGCCAGCAGAGGGGGGGGCCGGTACCAAGAGACCCAGTACTTC. Its translation is CASRGGGRYQETQYF.

This clone was seen only once. The gene calls are TRBV15 and TRBJ2-6, with TRBD1 matching over 8 bases. The germline V gene encodes CDR1 LNHNV and CDR2 YYDKDF (reference sequence). The ends lost 5 bases at V and 0 bases at J; junction bases unmatched: 9. CDR3 length: 18 amino acids. The CDR3 nucleotides are TGTGCCACCAGCCCAGGCACAGGGGGTATCTCTGGGGCCAACGTCCTGACTTTC. The encoded protein is CATSPGTGGISGANVLTF.

The rearrangement uses TRBV5-6 and TRBJ2-5; possibly TRBD2 for D (7 bases). Germline CDR1 is SGHDT and CDR2 is YYEEEE. CDR3 size: 14 residues. The V gene lost 1 base and the J gene lost 5 bases, with 12 bases spanning the gap. CDR3 nucleotides: TGTGCCAGCAGCTTGAGGGGGGGCGGTGAGACCCAGTACTTC. Its translation: CASSLRGGGETQYF. Combining the CDR3 with reference TRBV5-6 and TRBJ2-5 gives the whole variable domain DAGVTQSPTHLIKTRGQQVTLRCSPKSGHDTVSWYQQALGQGPQFIFQYYEEEERQRGNFPDRFSGHQFPNYSSELNVNALLLGDSALYLCASSLRGGGETQYFGPGTRLLVL.

This rearrangement joins TRBV12-2 to TRBJ2-7. TRBV12-2 is reported as a pseudogene. The length of the CDR3 is 18 residues. CDR3 protein: CASRLATGGPSLYYEQYF. CDR3 DNA sequence: TGTGCAAGTCGCTTAGCGACAGGAGGGCCGTCCCTCTACTACGAGCAGTACTTC.

CDR3 in DNA: TGTGCCAGCAGCTTAGACCCGGGACAGGGGAGTGGAAACACCATATATTTT. This sequence encodes CASSLDPGQGSGNTIYF. V and J are TRBV11-2 and TRBJ1-3; 10 nucleotides line up with TRBD1. The V segment lost 0 bases and the J segment 3 bases; nucleotides outside the gene matches: 5. The CDR3 is 17 residues long. Germline V gene data show CDR1 as SGHAT and CDR2 as FQNNGV.

V usage is TRBV6-6 and J usage is TRBJ1-3, with D possibly TRBD1 on 5 matching bases. V was trimmed by 7 bases and J by 0 bases, leaving 16 bases between them. Germline CDR1 reads MNHNY; CDR2 reads SVGAGI (reference sequence). CDR3 length: 16 residues. For the CDR3, the DNA is TGTGCCAGCACCTCTCCAGGGAGGCCCTCTGGAAACACCATATATTTT. Its protein is CASTSPGRPSGNTIYF.

This clone has only a few counts. This chain links TRBV7-6 with TRBJ2-1; 8 positions match TRBD1. The germline V gene encodes CDR1 SGHVS and CDR2 FNYEAQ. V trimming: 4 bases; J trimming: 8 bases; junction bases outside the gene matches: 10. The CDR3 totals 15 residues. The DNA for the CDR3 is TGTGCCAGCAGCTCTAGCGCACAGGGGGTGGATGAGCAGTTCTTC. It codes for CASSSSAQGVDEQFF.

V gene TRBV5-1 combines with J gene TRBJ2-4, with D perhaps TRBD1 (6 bases). The CDR3 spans 16 residues. V dropped 2 bases and J dropped 1 base, with 13 bases sitting between them. Germline CDR1 is SGHRS and CDR2 is YFSETQ. The CDR3 region is CASSFPTGLAKNIQYF. CDR3 nucleotide sequence: TGCGCCAGCAGCTTCCCGACAGGTCTGGCCAAAAACATTCAGTACTTC.

The CDR3 coding sequence is TGTGCCTGGACCTCCGGGACAGCTGGGGTCTATGGCTACACCTTC. This translates into CAWTSGTAGVYGYTF. V and J are TRBV30 and TRBJ1-2, with 7 bases that match TRBD1. J lost 4 bases, V lost 4 bases, and 12 bases had no gene match. The CDR3 is 15 residues long. The V gene's germline CDR1 is GTSNPN and CDR2 SVGIG (reference sequence). The whole variable domain, filled in from reference TRBV30 and TRBJ1-2, reads SQTIHQWPATLVQPVGSPLSLECTVEGTSNPNLYWYRQAAGRGLQLLFYSVGIGQISSEVPQNLSASRPQDRQFILSSKKLLLSDSGFYLCAWTSGTAGVYGYTFGSGTRLTVV.

V usage is TRBV5-1 and J usage is TRBJ2-2, with no clear D. The germline V and J ends were trimmed by 3 bases and 4 bases, with 4 bases remaining between them. The germline V gene encodes CDR1 SGHRS and CDR2 YFSETQ. The CDR3 length is 12 residues. CDR3 sequence (DNA): TGCGCCAGCAGCTACGCCACCGGGGAGCTGTTTTTT. Residues: CASSYATGELFF.

This clone was counted a single time. The rearrangement uses TRBV6-1 and TRBJ1-2; D possibly corresponds to TRBD1 (6 bases). Trimming left V 6 bases short and J 2 bases short, with 10 bases between. CDR1 MNHNS and CDR2 SASEGT come from the germline V gene. The CDR3 consists of 13 residues. CDR3 sequence: CASRSTGNYGYTF. CDR3 DNA: TGTGCCAGCAGATCCACAGGGAACTATGGCTACACCTTC.

This clone was detected only once. V usage is TRBV7-8 and J usage is TRBJ2-7; 8 positions agree with TRBD1. This CDR3 has 15 amino acids. Germline V lookup: CDR1 SGHVS, CDR2 FQNEAQ. With V trimmed by 1 base and J by 3 bases, 5 bases remained unmatched. The CDR3 DNA is TGTGCCAGCAGCTTAGAGCGGACAGGGTACTACGAGCAGTACTTC. The encoded protein is CASSLERTGYYEQYF. Variable domain in full (rest from reference TRBV7-8 and TRBJ2-7): GAGVSQSPRYKVAKRGQDVALRCDPISGHVSLFWYQQALGQGPEFLTYFQNEAQLDKSGLPSDRFFAERPEGSVSTLKIQRTQQEDSAVYLCASSLERTGYYEQYFGPGTRLTVT.

This sequence joins TRBV15 and TRBJ2-5, with D uncertain. Germline V lookup: CDR1 LNHNV, CDR2 YYDKDF (reference sequence). Trimming took 0 bases from V and 9 from J, leaving 17 bases between them. This CDR3 region has 15 residues. CDR3 amino acids: CATSRDIASGGAQYF. DNA for the CDR3: TGTGCCACCAGCAGAGATATCGCATCCGGTGGGGCCCAGTACTTC.

This clone showed up many times. This CDR3 reads CASSPFEGTGLNEQFF. The CDR3 DNA is TGTGCCAGCAGCCCGTTTGAAGGGACAGGCCTTAATGAGCAGTTCTTC. The chain couples TRBV11-3 to TRBJ2-1; 8 bases are a match to TRBD1. From germline, CDR1 is SGHNT and CDR2 YENEEA. The junction had 13 bases not matched to a gene; V was cut back by 5 bases and J by 7 bases. The CDR3 length is 16 residues.